Sample share makes the clone carrying this T cell receptor beta chain medium-sized. Its antigen is as yet unknown. Libraries were prepared by immunoSEQ multiplex PCR; TCRdb keeps only in-frame clonotypes and omits some of them. The sample has more than 9,000 clones; about 62% are singletons. This specimen belongs to a study of tumor-infiltrating lymphocytes in localized non-small cell lung cancer. For the study at large: Patients included smokers and never-smokers with various histologies, some sampled after neoadjuvant chemotherapy.

Notes on the study in general: No link was found between tumor T-cell fraction and recurrence-free survival. Higher tumor T cell infiltration than in uninvolved lung was supported by TCRbeta sequencing. Only some patients had TCR sequencing, depending on available tissue.

The length of the CDR3 is 13 residues. The germline V gene encodes CDR1 SGHTA and CDR2 FQGNSA. The ends were cut back, 2 bases at V and 6 bases at J, with 8 bases in the middle. The sequence came from a human donor with non-small cell lung cancer. This sequence joins TRBV7-2 and TRBJ2-1, with D hard to call. The sequenced material came from lung tumor tissue. CDR3 sequence (DNA): TGTGCCAGCAGCTTATATAGTGTCAATGAGCAGTTCTTC. Translating gives CASSLYSVNEQFF.